This passage covers 5 T cell receptor beta chains from one sample sequenced in a study of T cell repertoires in cytomegalovirus infection. One entry per CDR3 protein results from TCRdb running MiXCR on the reads. The sample holds 700,000 to 900,000 distinct CDR3 sequences, under 35% seen once. Their specific antigens are unknown. Sequencing was performed on cultured CD8+ T cells from PBMCs, taken from culture after CMV antigen stimulation. The source is a human donor in good health (CMV status not recorded). Some clones in this sample may be carry-over from other donors' samples.

There are a few counts of this clonotype. This chain connects TRBV6-2 or TRBV6-3 to TRBJ2-1, with D tentatively TRBD2 (5 bases). The length of the CDR3 is 14 residues. The germline V gene has CDR1 MNHEY and CDR2 SVGEGT. V lost 8 bases, J lost 7 bases, and 18 bases lay in between. The CDR3 spells CASGMAEVVNEQFF. The CDR3 DNA sequence: TGTGCCAGCGGGATGGCGGAGGTGGTGAATGAGCAGTTCTTC.

The chain links TRBV7-6 to TRBJ1-5, with TRBD1 as a possible D gene (6 bases). The CDR3 length is 13 residues. Germline assignment: CDR1 SGHVS and CDR2 FNYEAQ. Trimming shortened V by 10 bases and J by 4 bases, and 14 bases separated the two germline ends. The CDR3 DNA is TGTGCCACCACAGACAGGCTAAATCAGCCCCAGCATTTT. This gives the protein CATTDRLNQPQHF.

This clonotype was counted between two and nine times. CDR3 loop: CASGTGSTNQPQHF. The CDR3 DNA follows: TGTGCCAGCGGGACGGGGTCGACCAATCAGCCCCAGCATTTT. The rearrangement joins TRBV6-1 to TRBJ1-5; tentative D call: TRBD1 (5 bases). The CDR3 covers 14 residues. Trimming removed 8 bases from V and 3 bases from J, with 14 bases in between. CDR1 and CDR2 from the germline V gene are MNHNS and SASEGT.

This clonotype showed up many times. This rearrangement joins TRBV7-9 to TRBJ1-2, with 7 positions matching TRBD1. Per the germline V gene, CDR1 is SEHNR and CDR2 is FQNEAQ (reference sequence). This CDR3 spans 14 amino acids. J was trimmed by 4 bases and V by 5 bases; bases with no gene match: 7. CDR3 region: CASSPRQGSYGYTF. CDR3 DNA sequence: TGTGCCAGCAGCCCTCGACAGGGAAGCTATGGCTACACCTTC.

The CDR3 DNA sequence: TGTGCCAGCCGGGATCTCAGACAGGCGGGCCCCGGGGACACTGAAGCTTTCTTT. This encodes CASRDLRQAGPGDTEAFF. This sequence joins TRBV19 and TRBJ1-1; D perhaps matches TRBD1 (6 bases). Germline V gene data show CDR1 as LNHDA and CDR2 as SQIVND (reference sequence). The length of the CDR3 is 18 residues. The V end was cut by 9 bases, the J end by 3 bases, with 29 bases between. The full variable domain, completed using reference TRBV19 and TRBJ1-1, is DGGITQSPKYLFRKEGQNVTLSCEQNLNHDAMYWYRQDPGQGLRLIYYSQIVNDFQKGDIAEGYSVSREKKESFPLTVTSAQKNPTAFYLCASRDLRQAGPGDTEAFFGQGTRLTVV.